The rows below give T cell receptor beta chains drawn from one sample of a study of blood T cell repertoires in COVID-19. Clones were read by immunoSEQ multiplex PCR, and TCRdb kept only the in-frame ones, dropping some. The sample shows roughly 88,000 clones, roughly 70% of them seen only once. The sequencing sample was made of peripheral blood. Receptor source: a woman aged 55-75 years in a cohort sampled during active or convalescent COVID-19. Both conserved end residues are part of each CDR3. Fields, in order: V gene, clone size, J gene, D gene, CDR3 protein, CDR3 DNA. The D gene is left open where the match is weak. Clone size is shown for a subset of rows, as once, few, many or a class of expanded clone.

TRBV5-1	.	TRBJ1-2	TRBD1	CASSYQGQGADYGYTF	TGCGCCAGCAGCTACCAAGGACAGGGGGCAGACTATGGCTACACCTTC
TRBV19	.	TRBJ2-3	TRBD1	CASSIRDRGTDTQYF	TGTGCCAGTAGTATTCGGGACAGGGGCACAGATACGCAGTATTTT
TRBV2	few	TRBJ1-5	.	CASSEESTQPQHF	TGTGCCAGCAGTGAGGAGTCGACCCAGCCCCAGCATTTT
TRBV3-1/TRBV3-2	.	TRBJ2-5	TRBD2	CASSLAGGKETQYF	TGTGCCAGCAGCTTAGCGGGGGGGAAAGAGACCCAGTACTTC
TRBV7-8	.	TRBJ1-5	.	CASSDIPNLPHQPQHF	TGTGCCAGCAGCGACATACCGAATCTTCCACATCAGCCCCAGCATTTT
TRBV18	.	TRBJ2-2	TRBD1	CASSPFGQAAGELFF	TGTGCCAGCTCACCCTTCGGACAGGCGGCCGGGGAGCTGTTTTTT
TRBV19	.	TRBJ1-3	TRBD1	CASSPGQGLITGNTIYF	TGTGCCAGTAGTCCGGGACAGGGGTTAATAACTGGAAACACCATATATTTT
TRBV6-5	.	TRBJ1-6	.	CASRQSIDYNSPLHF	TGTGCCAGCAGACAAAGTATCGACTATAATTCACCCCTCCACTTT
TRBV6-2/TRBV6-3	many	TRBJ2-7	.	CASSSRFLASDEQYF	TGTGCCAGCAGTTCCCGGTTCCTCGCTAGCGACGAGCAGTACTTC
TRBV24-1	once	TRBJ2-7	.	CATSDSIASGREQYF	TGTGCCACCAGTGATTCCATCGCCTCAGGGCGGGAGCAGTACTTC
TRBV27	few	TRBJ2-1	TRBD1	CASSFLGTGGDEQFF	TGTGCCAGCAGTTTTCTGGGGACAGGGGGCGATGAGCAGTTCTTC
TRBV5-1	.	TRBJ2-2	TRBD2	CASSSRPGGGNTGELFF	TGCGCCAGCAGCTCCAGACCGGGGGGGGGAAACACCGGGGAGCTGTTTTTT
TRBV19	.	TRBJ2-5	.	CASSIPRGETQYF	TGTGCCAGTAGTATCCCCCGAGGAGAGACCCAGTACTTC
TRBV7-3	once	TRBJ1-1	TRBD1	CASSPGTGIDTEAFF	TGTGCCAGCAGCCCCGGGACAGGGATTGACACTGAAGCTTTCTTT
TRBV2	.	TRBJ1-1	.	CASSELRGAVNTEAFF	TGTGCCAGCAGTGAACTCCGGGGGGCGGTGAACACTGAAGCTTTCTTT
TRBV19	.	TRBJ2-2	TRBD1	CASSMGQWRELFF	TGTGCCAGTAGTATGGGACAGTGGAGAGAGCTGTTTTTT
TRBV6-2/TRBV6-3	.	TRBJ2-5	.	CASSPEGRWEETQYF	TGTGCCAGCAGCCCGGAGGGACGGTGGGAAGAGACCCAGTACTTC
TRBV6-5	.	TRBJ2-3	TRBD1	CASSYSGQQDTQYF	TGTGCCAGCAGTTACTCGGGACAGCAAGATACGCAGTATTTT
TRBV6-5	.	TRBJ2-7	.	CASSYGTRYDEQYF	TGTGCCAGCAGTTACGGGACAAGATACGACGAGCAGTACTTC
TRBV7-9	many	TRBJ2-1	TRBD2	CASIRGGSSYNEQFF	TGTGCCAGCATCCGGGGGGGAAGCTCCTACAATGAGCAGTTCTTC
TRBV11-2	few	TRBJ1-4	.	CASSLLRGVGEKLFF	TGTGCCAGCAGCTTGCTACGGGGAGTAGGGGAAAAACTGTTTTTT
TRBV5-4	.	TRBJ2-5	.	CASSSRQVGETQYF	TGTGCCAGCAGCTCCAGACAGGTCGGCGAGACCCAGTACTTC
TRBV21-1	.	TRBJ1-1	.	CASSNQGGRTEAFF	TGTGCCAGCAGCAACCAAGGGGGCCGCACTGAAGCTTTCTTT
TRBV7-9	.	TRBJ1-2	.	CASSLLLGGIDYGYTF	TGTGCCAGCAGCCTCCTCCTTGGAGGGATAGACTATGGCTACACCTTC
TRBV7-9	medium-sized	TRBJ1-1	TRBD1	CASSLVQGGSEAFF	TGTGCCAGCAGCTTAGTCCAGGGGGGTTCTGAAGCTTTCTTT
TRBV6-5	.	TRBJ2-3	TRBD1	CASRILDRGVDTQYF	TGTGCCAGCAGGATCTTGGACAGGGGGGTAGATACGCAGTATTTT
TRBV12-3/TRBV12-4	few	TRBJ2-1	.	CASSFSSGEQFF	TGTGCCAGCAGTTTTTCCTCCGGGGAGCAGTTCTTC
TRBV9	once	TRBJ2-1	TRBD1	CASSVEGQGLNEQFF	TGTGCCAGCAGCGTAGAGGGACAGGGGTTGAATGAGCAGTTCTTC
TRBV11-3	many	TRBJ2-3	TRBD1	CASSPRQGATDTQYF	TGTGCCAGCAGCCCAAGACAGGGGGCTACAGATACGCAGTATTTT
TRBV15	.	TRBJ2-5	.	CATSRQTVSRETQYF	TGTGCCACCAGCAGACAGACAGTCTCCCGGGAGACCCAGTACTTC
TRBV15	.	TRBJ1-5	TRBD1	CATSRGLPGGTGQPQHF	TGTGCCACCAGCAGAGGACTACCAGGGGGCACAGGCCAGCCCCAGCATTTT
TRBV28	many	TRBJ1-1	TRBD1	CASRRTGRYTEAFF	TGTGCCAGCAGAAGGACAGGGAGGTACACTGAAGCTTTCTTT
TRBV9	once	TRBJ1-5	.	CASSIGTYNQPQHF	TGTGCCAGCAGCATCGGGACTTACAATCAGCCCCAGCATTTT
TRBV7-8	.	TRBJ2-5	.	CASSLAGQGSETQYF	TGTGCCAGCAGCTTAGCGGGGCAGGGTTCGGAGACCCAGTACTTC
TRBV2	.	TRBJ2-6	.	CASTPDNDPGANVLTF	TGTGCCAGCACCCCAGACAACGACCCTGGGGCCAACGTCCTGACTTTC
TRBV14	.	TRBJ1-2	.	CASSLIGRREDGYTF	TGTGCCAGCAGCCTCATTGGAAGACGGGAGGATGGCTACACCTTC
TRBV4-3	.	TRBJ1-2	.	CASSQEDSFYGYTF	TGCGCCAGCAGCCAAGAGGACAGCTTCTATGGCTACACCTTC
TRBV10-3	.	TRBJ2-3	.	CAISESGRGATDTQYF	TGTGCCATCAGTGAGTCGGGCCGGGGGGCCACAGATACGCAGTATTTT
TRBV2	.	TRBJ2-3	TRBD1	CARERDRGTDTQYF	TGTGCCAGGGAACGGGACAGGGGGACAGATACGCAGTATTTT
TRBV7-8	few	TRBJ2-7	TRBD1	CASSSDRGRTYEQYF	TGTGCCAGCAGCTCCGACAGGGGAAGGACCTACGAGCAGTACTTC
TRBV5-1	.	TRBJ2-2	TRBD2	CASSSTPGGGTGELFF	TGCGCCAGCAGCTCCACTCCCGGGGGGGGGACCGGGGAGCTGTTTTTT
TRBV5-1	.	TRBJ2-3	TRBD2	CASSHNRGADTQYF	TGCGCCAGCAGCCACAATCGGGGGGCAGATACGCAGTATTTT